This is a list of T cell receptor beta chains from one sample in a study of CD8+ T cells in alopecia areata. Using immunoSEQ multiplex PCR, the repertoire was profiled, and TCRdb retains in-frame clones only, with some absent. The table shows about 97,000 clones, with roughly two fifths occurring only once. The specimen sequenced was CD4+ T cells sorted from blood. These receptors originate from a human donor with alopecia areata. Both conserved end residues are part of each CDR3. The D gene is left open where the match is weak. For some rows the clone size is stated as once, few or many, or as a class when expanded; others skip it.

clone size	D gene	V gene	J gene	CDR3 protein	CDR3 DNA
few	TRBD1	TRBV4-1	TRBJ2-3	CASSPGQHATDTQYF	TGCGCCAGCAGCCCGGGACAGCATGCCACAGATACGCAGTATTTT
NA	NA	TRBV11-1	TRBJ2-6	CASSPQWSGANVLTF	TGTGCCAGCAGCCCCCAGTGGTCCGGGGCCAACGTCCTGACTTTC
NA	NA	TRBV27	TRBJ2-1	CASSPTEISYNEQFF	TGTGCCAGCAGTCCGACAGAGATTTCCTACAATGAGCAGTTCTTC
few	NA	TRBV29-1	TRBJ2-3	CSWGDRTDTQYF	TGCAGCTGGGGAGATCGCACAGATACGCAGTATTTT
NA	NA	TRBV15	TRBJ2-3	CATSRESHNTDTQYF	TGTGCCACCAGCAGAGAAAGCCACAACACAGATACGCAGTATTTT
few	TRBD1	TRBV5-1	TRBJ2-1	CASSFTTGAGNEQFF	TGCGCCAGCAGCTTTACGACAGGGGCTGGGAATGAGCAGTTCTTC
NA	TRBD2	TRBV7-2	TRBJ2-7	CASSLGLASYEQYF	TGTGCCAGCAGCCTGGGACTAGCTTCCTACGAGCAGTACTTC
NA	TRBD1	TRBV18	TRBJ1-1	CASSPPGTGREAFF	TGTGCCAGCTCACCCCCTGGGACAGGGCGTGAAGCTTTCTTT
NA	NA	TRBV5-1	TRBJ2-7	CASSFRVPPYEQYF	TGCGCCAGCAGCTTCCGGGTCCCCCCCTACGAGCAGTACTTC
few	NA	TRBV29-1	TRBJ2-2	CSVAWGADTGELFF	TGCAGCGTTGCTTGGGGGGCCGACACCGGGGAGCTGTTTTTT
few	NA	TRBV29-1	TRBJ1-2	CSSWEAAPPYGYTF	TGCAGCTCTTGGGAGGCAGCTCCCCCATATGGCTACACCTTC
few	TRBD1	TRBV4-3	TRBJ1-5	CASSQTDRGNQPQHF	TGCGCCAGCAGCCAAACGGACAGGGGTAATCAGCCCCAGCATTTT
NA	NA	TRBV30	TRBJ1-4	CAWSAGTHEKLFF	TGTGCCTGGTCCGCAGGAACCCATGAAAAACTGTTTTTT
NA	NA	TRBV2	TRBJ2-3	CASCASETDTQYF	TGTGCCAGCTGCGCGTCGGAGACAGATACGCAGTATTTT
few	NA	TRBV29-1	TRBJ2-5	CSAIMGVETQYF	TGCAGCGCCATCATGGGTGTAGAGACCCAGTACTTC
few	TRBD1	TRBV29-1	TRBJ2-3	CSVEDRDPTDTQYF	TGCAGCGTAGAAGACAGGGATCCTACAGATACGCAGTATTTT
few	NA	TRBV7-2	TRBJ1-1	CASSPTEGTEAFF	TGTGCCAGCAGCCCGACAGAGGGAACTGAAGCTTTCTTT
NA	TRBD2	TRBV7-7	TRBJ2-1	CASSQSGSSYNEQFF	TGTGCCAGCAGTCAGAGCGGGAGCTCCTACAATGAGCAGTTCTTC
NA	NA	TRBV29-1	TRBJ1-4	CSIRDPYNEKLFF	TGCAGCATTCGGGATCCTTATAATGAAAAACTGTTTTTT
NA	NA	TRBV27	TRBJ1-4	CASSSRGIANEKLFF	TGTGCCAGCAGTTCACGGGGGATCGCTAATGAAAAACTGTTTTTT
NA	TRBD1	TRBV29-1	TRBJ2-7	CSVRQGQGEQYF	TGCAGCGTTAGACAGGGCCAAGGCGAGCAGTACTTC
NA	NA	TRBV4-1	TRBJ2-1	CASSQMHTVSYNEQFF	TGCGCCAGCAGCCAAATGCATACTGTCTCCTACAATGAGCAGTTCTTC
NA	NA	TRBV30	TRBJ1-5	CAWSDALPWGQPQHF	TGTGCCTGGAGTGACGCACTACCCTGGGGTCAGCCCCAGCATTTT
NA	NA	TRBV29-1	TRBJ2-3	CSVDADGTDTQYF	TGCAGCGTTGACGCCGACGGGACAGATACGCAGTATTTT
few	TRBD2	TRBV7-2	TRBJ2-2	CASSFGTSGALELFF	TGTGCCAGCAGCTTTGGGACTAGCGGGGCCCTGGAGCTGTTTTTT
NA	NA	TRBV29-1	TRBJ2-1	CSVGQLQAVYNEQFF	TGCAGCGTTGGGCAGTTGCAGGCCGTTTACAATGAGCAGTTCTTC
few	NA	TRBV6-5	TRBJ2-5	CASRRGETQYF	TGTGCCAGCCGAAGGGGAGAGACCCAGTACTTC
NA	TRBD2	TRBV5-1	TRBJ2-1	CASSVGGLAGFLGPNEQFF	TGCGCCAGCAGCGTAGGGGGACTAGCGGGATTTCTAGGTCCCAATGAGCAGTTCTTC
NA	NA	TRBV30	TRBJ1-1	CACERNTEAFF	TGTGCCTGCGAGAGAAACACTGAAGCTTTCTTT
few	NA	TRBV19	TRBJ2-6	CASSPGHISGANVLTF	TGTGCCAGTAGCCCGGGACATATCTCTGGGGCCAACGTCCTGACTTTC
NA	NA	TRBV5-1	TRBJ2-3	CASSLDSTDTQYF	TGCGCCAGCAGCTTGGACAGCACAGATACGCAGTATTTT
NA	NA	TRBV5-1	TRBJ1-3	CASSLYGRDTIYF	TGCGCCAGCAGCTTGTACGGGAGGGACACCATATATTTT
NA	NA	TRBV6-5	TRBJ1-5	CASSFGGNQPQHF	TGTGCCAGCAGTTTCGGGGGGAATCAGCCCCAGCATTTT
NA	NA	TRBV30	TRBJ1-2	CAWTNRVVSNYGYTF	TGTGCCTGGACCAACAGGGTCGTCTCCAACTATGGCTACACCTTC
NA	NA	TRBV9	TRBJ2-5	CASSSYSTAETQYF	TGTGCCAGCAGTTCGTACTCAACTGCGGAGACCCAGTACTTC
few	TRBD1	TRBV23-1	TRBJ2-2	CASSHTPMTGEVTGELFF	TGCGCCAGCAGTCATACTCCGATGACAGGGGAGGTCACCGGGGAGCTGTTTTTT
few	NA	TRBV7-9	TRBJ2-7	CASSLGPGSYEQYF	TGTGCCAGCAGCTTAGGACCGGGCTCCTACGAGCAGTACTTC
few	NA	TRBV7-9	TRBJ2-2	CASSFVINTGELFF	TGTGCCAGCAGCTTTGTGATAAACACCGGGGAGCTGTTTTTT
few	NA	TRBV7-2	TRBJ2-1	CASKLMEEQFF	TGTGCCAGCAAGCTTATGGAGGAGCAGTTCTTC
NA	NA	TRBV2	TRBJ2-7	CASSVQPSYEQYF	TGTGCCAGCAGTGTGCAGCCTTCCTACGAGCAGTACTTC
once	TRBD1	TRBV6-6	TRBJ2-7	CASSYSHRGSYEQYF	TGTGCCAGCAGTTACTCCCACAGGGGCTCCTACGAGCAGTACTTC
NA	TRBD2	TRBV30	TRBJ2-3	CAGGGGVTDTQYF	TGTGCCGGCGGGGGGGGAGTCACAGATACGCAGTATTTT
few	NA	TRBV28	TRBJ2-6	CATQEVAGANVLTF	TGTGCCACCCAGGAGGTAGCTGGGGCCAACGTCCTGACTTTC
few	NA	TRBV4-3	TRBJ2-3	CASSQDYGTVGDTQYF	TGCGCCAGCAGCCAAGATTATGGCACCGTGGGAGATACGCAGTATTTT
NA	NA	TRBV29-1	TRBJ1-2	CSVSPGSVYGYTF	TGCAGCGTTAGTCCAGGGTCGGTCTATGGCTACACCTTC
few	TRBD1	TRBV4-3	TRBJ2-5	CASSQVVTGTGFGTQYF	TGCGCCAGCAGCCAAGTAGTAACCGGGACAGGATTCGGGACCCAGTACTTC
few	TRBD2	TRBV7-9	TRBJ2-7	CASNLAGTYEQYF	TGTGCCAGCAATTTAGCGGGGACCTACGAGCAGTACTTC
NA	NA	TRBV19	TRBJ1-2	CASSISQGGYTF	TGTGCCAGTAGTATTAGCCAGGGAGGCTACACCTTC
few	NA	TRBV29-1	TRBJ1-1	CSVARQNTEAFF	TGCAGCGTTGCCAGGCAGAACACTGAAGCTTTCTTT
NA	TRBD2	TRBV2	TRBJ2-7	CASSHSQGWGGKLGYEQYF	TGTGCCAGCAGCCATTCGCAGGGTTGGGGGGGAAAGTTAGGCTACGAGCAGTACTTC
NA	NA	TRBV2	TRBJ2-1	CASGVGEQFF	TGTGCCAGCGGGGTGGGTGAGCAGTTCTTC
NA	TRBD2	TRBV4-2	TRBJ2-5	CASSQNLAGGNQETQYF	TGTGCCAGCAGCCAAAATCTAGCGGGGGGAAACCAAGAGACCCAGTACTTC
NA	NA	TRBV28	TRBJ2-6	CASSFYSGANVLTF	TGTGCCAGCAGCTTTTACTCTGGGGCCAACGTCCTGACTTTC
NA	NA	TRBV10-3	TRBJ2-7	CAIRGNSGYEQYF	TGTGCCATCAGAGGGAATTCGGGATACGAGCAGTACTTC
NA	NA	TRBV5-1	TRBJ2-3	CASSLSDSTDTQYF	TGCGCCAGCAGCCTGTCAGACAGCACAGATACGCAGTATTTT
NA	NA	TRBV15	TRBJ2-5	CATSRGSSLQIIKETQYF	TGTGCCACCAGCAGAGGATCCTCACTCCAGATAATAAAAGAGACCCAGTACTTC
few	NA	TRBV29-1	TRBJ2-5	CSVVLGGRETQYF	TGCAGCGTAGTACTAGGGGGTCGGGAGACCCAGTACTTC